The 20 T cell receptor beta chains presented below share a single source sample, sequenced in a study of T-cell memory formation after mild COVID-19. Via MiXCR, TCRdb re-called the 5' RACE reads, giving one row per CDR3 protein. The sample lists nearly 350,000 distinct CDR3 sequences; 10% to 15% were seen once. Material for sequencing was PBMCs or a T cell subset sorted from them (not recorded which). All receptors come from a man between 18 and 35 years old who had mild COVID-19 (a few samples of this study predate the infection). Cell type and time point are not known.

The V call is TRBV4-2, the J call TRBJ1-2; no firm D call. This CDR3 is built from 14 residues. Trimming shortened V by 0 bases and J by 4 bases, and 9 bases separated the two germline ends. The V gene's germline CDR1 is LGHNA and CDR2 YNFKEQ. CDR3 loop: CASSQDSAGYGYTF. CDR3 DNA: TGTGCCAGCAGCCAAGACTCCGCCGGCTATGGCTACACCTTC.

The table lists this clonotype with a few counts. V usage is TRBV10-3 and J usage is TRBJ2-7; 12 bases agree with TRBD1. V was clipped by 7 bases and J by 6 bases; unmatched bases: 7. The germline CDR1 and CDR2 sequences are ENHRY and SYGVKD. The CDR3 is made up of 14 amino acids. Written as DNA, the CDR3 is TGTGCCATCACCGAGGGACAGGGGGCCTCCGAGCAGTACTTC. Amino acids: CAITEGQGASEQYF.

This clonotype appeared a few times. V and J are TRBV6-5 and TRBJ2-7; 9 bases align to TRBD1. CDR3 size: 15 residues. The ends lost 2 bases at V and 3 bases at J; junction bases unmatched: 5. The germline CDR1 and CDR2 sequences are MNHEY and SVGAGI. CDR3 bases: TGTGCCAGCAGTTACGGACAGGGGTCCGGCTACGAGCAGTACGTC. This codes for CASSYGQGSGYEQYV.

The chain is built from TRBV5-1 and TRBJ1-6; the D gene is possibly TRBD1 (5 bases). This CDR3 has 15 amino acids. The V end was cut by 0 bases, the J end by 11 bases, with 15 bases between. CDR1 is SGHRS and CDR2 is YFSETQ in the germline V gene. The CDR3 sequence is CASSLEVWGEAPLHF. The CDR3 DNA reads TGCGCCAGCAGCTTGGAGGTGTGGGGGGAAGCACCCCTCCACTTT. Combining the CDR3 with reference TRBV5-1 and TRBJ1-6 gives the whole variable domain KAGVTQTPRYLIKTRGQQVTLSCSPISGHRSVSWYQQTPGQGLQFLFEYFSETQRNKGNFPGRFSGRQFSNSRSEMNVSTLELGDSALYLCASSLEVWGEAPLHFGNGTRLTVT.

In its sample, this clonotype was seen a few times. This chain uses TRBV7-6 with TRBJ2-7; 9 bases align to TRBD1. Germline CDR1 is SGHVS and CDR2 is FNYEAQ. The length of the CDR3 is 14 residues. V was pared by 7 bases and J by 3 bases, with 7 bases of the junction left unmatched. CDR3 amino acids: CASISPDRGYEQYF. The CDR3 nucleotides are TGTGCCAGCATATCCCCGGACAGGGGCTACGAGCAGTACTTC.

J is TRBJ1-2 and V is TRBV7-9, with 8 nucleotides matching TRBD1. This CDR3 spans 16 amino acids. V lost 5 bases, J lost 4 bases, and 12 bases stayed unmatched. Germline assignment: CDR1 SEHNR and CDR2 FQNEAQ (reference sequence). The CDR3 loop reads CASSVLERTGIYGYTF. In DNA form, the CDR3 reads TGTGCCAGCAGCGTACTAGAGAGGACAGGGATCTATGGCTACACCTTC.

This clonotype was recorded a few times. This chain joins TRBV5-1 and TRBJ1-6; D gene unclear. The CDR3 has 16 amino acids. V lost 0 bases and J 6 bases, leaving 13 bases between the germline ends. CDR1 and CDR2 from the germline V gene are SGHRS and YFSETQ. CDR3 in DNA: TGCGCCAGCAGCTTGGATTTCCGGGGTCCTAATTCACCCCTCCACTTT. This encodes CASSLDFRGPNSPLHF.

The table lists this clonotype with many counts. The chain links TRBV20-1 to TRBJ1-2; D might be TRBD1 (5 bases). Trimming removed 2 bases at V and 0 bases at J, with 7 bases between. CDR3 length: 13 residues. Germline CDR1 and CDR2: DFQATT and SNEGSKA (reference sequence). The CDR3 nucleotides are TGCAGTGCTAGATCGGGGGCTAACTATGGCTACACCTTC. Protein: CSARSGANYGYTF.

This chain connects TRBV7-9 to TRBJ2-7; unclear D gene. The V end lost 5 bases, the J end lost 0 bases, and 8 bases lay between the germline ends. The length of the CDR3 is 13 residues. The V gene's germline CDR1 is SEHNR and CDR2 FQNEAQ (reference sequence). The CDR3 loop is CASSRLSSYEQYV. The CDR3 DNA reads TGTGCCAGCAGCCGGCTGAGCTCCTACGAGCAGTACGTC.

This clonotype was observed at least ten times. The J gene is TRBJ2-7, the V gene TRBV7-2; D gene unclear. Germline CDR1 is SGHTA and CDR2 is FQGNSA. Trimming removed 1 base at V and 0 bases at J, with 16 bases between. The CDR3 runs 17 residues. The CDR3 sequence: CASSLDLGGTRSYEQYF. DNA of the CDR3: TGTGCCAGCAGCTTAGATTTGGGCGGAACCCGCTCCTACGAGCAGTACTTC.

This chain uses TRBV4-3 with TRBJ2-3; D gene uncertain. The CDR3 extends over 18 amino acids. V lost 0 bases, J lost 0 bases, and 16 bases lay in between. Looked up from germline, CDR1 is LGHNA and CDR2 is YSLEER. This chain's CDR3 is CASSQDRQAGFSTDTQYF. CDR3 bases: TGCGCCAGCAGCCAAGATAGGCAGGCTGGGTTTAGCACAGATACGCAGTATTTT.

This clonotype was picked up a small number of times. This chain's CDR3 is CASRLGDRGFEAFF. Here the CDR3 DNA reads TGTGCCAGCAGGCTTGGGGACAGGGGATTCGAAGCTTTCTTT. The chain recombines TRBV6-5 with TRBJ1-1, with 10 positions matching TRBD1. The CDR3 totals 14 residues. Germline loops: CDR1 MNHEY, CDR2 SVGAGI. Losses at the gene ends were 6 bases for V and 8 bases for J; bases not matched to a gene: 9.

This clonotype was observed many times. The chain recombines TRBV12-3 or TRBV12-4 with TRBJ2-3, with 8 bases matching TRBD2. There are 13 residues in the CDR3. V lost 7 bases, J lost 5 bases, and 5 bases stayed unmatched. The CDR3, as DNA: TGTGCCAGCACCTCAAGCGGGGGAGATACGCAGTATTTT. Its translation is CASTSSGGDTQYF.

In its sample, this clonotype was seen a few times. This chain connects TRBV5-4 to TRBJ2-2; D might be TRBD1 (6 bases). Germline V gene lookup returns CDR1 SGHNT and CDR2 YYREEE (reference sequence). V was shortened by 5 bases and J by 7 bases, with 15 bases between the two germline ends. The CDR3 spans 14 residues. The CDR3 bases are TGTGCCAGCAGTCCACACACAGGGATCGGGGAGCTGTTTTTT. It translates to CASSPHTGIGELFF.

This clonotype was found many times. V usage is TRBV5-1 and J usage is TRBJ2-4, with D possibly being TRBD2 (6 bases). The CDR3 runs 13 residues. Trimming removed 4 bases from V and 8 bases from J, with 13 bases in between. In germline, CDR1 is SGHRS, CDR2 YFSETQ. The CDR3 DNA reads TGCGCCAGCAGCGGCGGGGTGGGAGACATTCAGTACTTC. Translating gives CASSGGVGDIQYF.

This clonotype was found a few times. CDR3 sequence: CASSQDLAGYYTQYF. DNA of the CDR3: TGTGCCAGCAGCCAGGACCTAGCGGGGTATTATACGCAGTATTTT. This sequence joins TRBV5-6 and TRBJ2-3; TRBD2 matches 9 bases. The germline CDR1 and CDR2 sequences are SGHDT and YYEEEE. J was trimmed by 7 bases and V by 4 bases; bases with no gene match: 10. The CDR3 is 15 residues long.

Ten or more counts support this clonotype. The rearrangement uses TRBV7-2 and TRBJ2-3; TRBD2 aligns across 7 bases. The V gene's germline CDR1 is SGHTA and CDR2 FQGNSA. CDR3 length equals 14 residues. V gave up 5 bases and J gave up 1 base; unmatched junction bases: 3. CDR3 region: CASSPSGRTDTQYF. In nucleotides, the CDR3 is TGTGCCAGCAGCCCTAGCGGTCGCACAGATACGCAGTATTTT. Full variable domain (rest looked up from reference TRBV7-2 and TRBJ2-3): GAGVSQSPSNKVTEKGKDVELRCDPISGHTALYWYRQSLGQGLEFLIYFQGNSAPDKSGLPSDRFSAERTGGSVSTLTIQRTQQEDSAVYLCASSPSGRTDTQYFGPGTRLTVL.

This clonotype was detected only a few times. This chain joins TRBV12-3 or TRBV12-4 and TRBJ2-3; 8 positions match TRBD2. Trimming removed 3 bases from V and 0 bases from J; junction bases left unmatched: 11. The CDR3 consists of 18 residues. This CDR3 reads CASSFIGRGHSSTDTQYF. The CDR3 coding sequence is TGTGCCAGCAGTTTTATCGGGAGGGGACATTCTAGCACAGATACGCAGTATTTT.

The chain carries TRBV5-1 and TRBJ2-3, with TRBD2 identical over 11 bases. The CDR3 loop spans 16 amino acids. Trimming at V came to 2 bases and at J to 0 bases, leaving 2 bases not matched to a gene. CDR1 is SGHRS, CDR2 YFSETQ, per germline. The CDR3 reads CASSFTSGGSTDTQYF. The CDR3, as DNA: TGCGCCAGCAGCTTTACTAGCGGGGGTAGCACAGATACGCAGTATTTT.

This clonotype was seen a few times. The V and J genes are TRBV6-6 and TRBJ1-6; no firm D call. The CDR3 is 14 residues long. CDR1 MNHNY and CDR2 SVGAGI come from the germline V gene (reference sequence). Trimming left V 7 bases short and J 8 bases short, with 15 bases between. This chain's CDR3 is CASTLPREDSPLHF. The CDR3 DNA reads as TGTGCCAGCACACTGCCTCGGGAGGATTCACCCCTCCACTTT.